This T cell receptor beta chain emerged from a study of cytomegalovirus exposure and HLA in healthy donors. General study results and limits: A later analysis linked about 17,000 TCR beta sequences to HLA alleles at 0.05 false discovery rate. Fewer N-insertions than the approximately 700-donor mean were reportedly shown by an Asian-associated ancestry cluster in a later analysis. In a later analysis, TCR beta V- and J-gene trimming was associated with a missense DCLRE1C variant. Cytomegalovirus-associated status was assigned to 150 or so TCR beta chains.

It was with 60 Vbeta and 13 Jbeta primers that the PCR ran. Method: immunoSEQ multiplex PCR; TCRdb's copy keeps in-frame clones and lacks some. The repertoire consists of 150,000 to 160,000 clones, with roughly 83% occurring once and the leading ten covering less than 10%. CDR3 length: 13 amino acids. The V gene's germline CDR1 is SQVTM and CDR2 ANQGSEA. The V end lost 6 bases, the J end lost 2 bases, and 11 bases lay between the germline ends. A word on this clone: As yet, its antigen is unknown.

V is TRBV29-1 and J is TRBJ1-5, with TRBD1 as a possible D gene (6 bases). The receptor was isolated from a man aged 25 to 40 in good health and CMV-seropositive. Sequencing was done on a sample of PBMCs. CDR3 nucleotides: TGCAGCGTAGCGGACAGTGGCAATCAGCCCCAGCATTTT. Amino acid sequence: CSVADSGNQPQHF. Full variable domain (rest looked up from reference TRBV29-1 and TRBJ1-5): SAVISQKPSRDICQRGTSLTIQCQVDSQVTMMFWYRQQPGQSLTLIATANQGSEATYESGFVIDKFPISRPNLTFSTLTVSNMSPEDSSIYLCSVADSGNQPQHFGDGTRLSIL.